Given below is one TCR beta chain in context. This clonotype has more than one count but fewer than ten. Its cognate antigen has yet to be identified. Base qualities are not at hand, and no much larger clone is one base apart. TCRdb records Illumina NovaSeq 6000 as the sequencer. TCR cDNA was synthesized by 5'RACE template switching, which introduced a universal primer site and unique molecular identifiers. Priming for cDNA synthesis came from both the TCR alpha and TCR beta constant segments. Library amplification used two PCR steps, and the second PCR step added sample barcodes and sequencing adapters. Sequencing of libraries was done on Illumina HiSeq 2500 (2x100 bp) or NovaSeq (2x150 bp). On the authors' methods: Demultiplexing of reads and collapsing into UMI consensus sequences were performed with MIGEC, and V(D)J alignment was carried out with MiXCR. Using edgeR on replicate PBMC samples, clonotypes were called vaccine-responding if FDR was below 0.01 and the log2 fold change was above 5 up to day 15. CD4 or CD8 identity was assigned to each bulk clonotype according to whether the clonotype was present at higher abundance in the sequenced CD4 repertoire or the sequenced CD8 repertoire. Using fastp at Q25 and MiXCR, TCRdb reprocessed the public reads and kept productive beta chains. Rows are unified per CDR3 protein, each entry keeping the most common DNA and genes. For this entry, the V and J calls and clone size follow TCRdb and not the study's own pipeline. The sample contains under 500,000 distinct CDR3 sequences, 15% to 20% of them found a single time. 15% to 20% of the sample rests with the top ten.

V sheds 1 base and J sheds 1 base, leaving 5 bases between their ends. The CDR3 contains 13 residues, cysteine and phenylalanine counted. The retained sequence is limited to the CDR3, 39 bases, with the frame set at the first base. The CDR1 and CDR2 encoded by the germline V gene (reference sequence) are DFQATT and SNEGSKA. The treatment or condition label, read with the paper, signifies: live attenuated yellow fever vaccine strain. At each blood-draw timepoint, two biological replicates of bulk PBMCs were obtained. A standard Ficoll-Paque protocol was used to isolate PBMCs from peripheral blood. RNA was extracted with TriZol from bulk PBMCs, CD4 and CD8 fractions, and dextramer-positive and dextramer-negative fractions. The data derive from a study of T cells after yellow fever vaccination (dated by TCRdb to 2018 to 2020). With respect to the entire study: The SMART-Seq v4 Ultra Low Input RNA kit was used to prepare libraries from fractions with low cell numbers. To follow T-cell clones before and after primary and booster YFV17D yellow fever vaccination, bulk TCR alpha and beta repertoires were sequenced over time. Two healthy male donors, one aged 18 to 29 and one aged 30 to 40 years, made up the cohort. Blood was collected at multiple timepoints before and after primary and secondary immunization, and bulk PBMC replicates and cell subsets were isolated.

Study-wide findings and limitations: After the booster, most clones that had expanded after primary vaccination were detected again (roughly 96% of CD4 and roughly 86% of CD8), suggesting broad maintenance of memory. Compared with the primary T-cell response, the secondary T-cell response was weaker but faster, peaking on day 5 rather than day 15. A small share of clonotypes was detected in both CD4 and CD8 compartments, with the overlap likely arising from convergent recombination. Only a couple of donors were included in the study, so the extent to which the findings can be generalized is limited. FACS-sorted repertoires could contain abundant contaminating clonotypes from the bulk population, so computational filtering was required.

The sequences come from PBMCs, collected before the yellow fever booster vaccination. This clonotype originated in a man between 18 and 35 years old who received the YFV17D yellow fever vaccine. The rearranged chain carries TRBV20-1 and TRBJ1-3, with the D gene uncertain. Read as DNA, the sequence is TGCAGTGCTAGAGTGGATTCTGGAAACACCATATATTTT. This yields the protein CSARVDSGNTIYF.